This T cell receptor beta chain was observed in a study of blood T cell repertoires in COVID-19. As processed by the authors: Nucleated cell counts were estimated from reference gene primer amplification. This table comes from immunoSEQ multiplex PCR, and its TCRdb copy is limited to in-frame clones, with some not included. D and trimming come from the DNA, and the V and J calls and clone size come from that table. The data hold about 280,000 clones, with roughly 91% observed a single time. The CDR3 has 15 residues. J was trimmed by 7 bases and V by 5 bases; bases with no gene match: 8. The germline V gene encodes CDR1 SEHNR and CDR2 FQNEAQ (reference sequence).

This chain links TRBV7-9 with TRBJ2-2, with 9 bases identical to TRBD1. What was sequenced was peripheral blood. This receptor was taken from a woman aged 25 to 45 with COVID-19, enrolled during active disease. CDR3 region: CASSHGQGMSGELFF. CDR3 in DNA: TGTGCCAGCAGCCATGGACAGGGGATGAGCGGGGAGCTGTTTTTT.